The entry below gives a single T cell receptor (beta chain) sequence along with its context. Its antigen remains unidentified. The record originates from a study of early T cells in non-severe SARS-CoV-2 infection. The wider study: Sequencing used unsorted whole-blood bulk RNA, so chains lack pairing.

General study findings and limits: Using VDJdb, the matching emphasized anti-spike CD8 responses while missing private and CD4 specificities.

CDR1 is SGHRS, CDR2 YFSETQ, per germline. The V and J ends lost 4 bases and 3 bases respectively, with 10 bases between them. The CDR3 is made up of 14 amino acids. Individual cDNA molecules carried attached unique molecular identifiers. One entry per CDR3 protein, called by TCRdb with MiXCR from the 5' RACE reads. The sample consists of about 89,000 distinct CDR3 sequences, roughly 14% of them appearing once. V gene TRBV5-1 combines with J gene TRBJ2-2; no clear D. Sequencing was done on a sample of whole blood. The origin of this receptor is an adult who was a healthcare worker with PCR-confirmed SARS-CoV-2 infection or an uninfected control (not recorded which). The CDR3 region is CASSTETYTGELFF. CDR3 nucleotides: TGCGCCAGCAGCACCGAGACCTACACCGGGGAGCTGTTTTTT.